This TCR beta chain was identified in a study of cytomegalovirus exposure and HLA in healthy donors (TCRdb year 2017). With respect to the entire study: An earlier analysis of several hundred of the donors reported 250 to 350 Gb of sequence data and 117 million unique TCR beta sequences from about 179 million T cells. Around 330 gigabases of sequencing data and about 92 million unique TCR sequences made up an early release that covered approximately 650 HLA-typed donors. The genetic ancestry cluster associated with self-reported Caucasian donors included around four fifths of the roughly 410 genotyped donors. The study aimed to test whether signatures of past pathogen exposure could be identified by cataloging public T cell receptors. The T cell repertoires of about 700 subjects were profiled by immunosequencing and related to cytomegalovirus serostatus. A separate validation cohort of over a hundred different subjects was used in addition to the approximately 700-subject first cohort. To predict cytomegalovirus infection status, the study combined high-throughput TCR immunosequencing, statistical association of individual TCRs with disease status, and machine learning. A later analysis re-analyzed previously published TCR beta repertoires from 500 to 700 donors and added high-resolution HLA genotyping to study TCR occurrence patterns. Rather than using new phenotypic data, the later analysis identified candidate immune exposures from TCR beta sequences and from how often those sequences occurred across donors. To decide whether each TCR beta V gene segment behaved as functional or pseudogenic, an earlier analysis of some 540 of the donors relied on high-throughput TCR beta sequencing. Donor age, sex, ethnicity and CMV serostatus were compiled alongside the repertoire data. A later genetic analysis used genome-wide SNP genotypes for about three fifths of the 666 donors, treating that subset as a discovery cohort. Every repertoire in the discovery cohort had been generated on one and the same sequencing platform. Class I and class II HLA loci were covered by the typing at four-digit resolution. Typing coverage varied by locus: roughly 629-630 donors for A, B, C, DRB1 and DQB1; roughly 500 for DQA1; 606 for DPA1; more than 450 for DPB1. Several DR-DQ haplotypes were treated as single units for association and clustering because of strong linkage in the cohort. On average, about 200,000 unique TCR beta nucleotide sequences were sequenced per donor among 398 genotyped donors of the cohort, with around 19% of those sequences being non-productive.

Counted from cysteine to phenylalanine, this CDR3 has 15 amino acids. Only the CDR3 DNA stays, 45 bases, in frame from base 1. Via the germline V gene, CDR1 is SGHAT and CDR2 FQNNGV. The junction shows trimming of 5 bases on V and 1 base on J, plus 11 bases between the germline ends. The study at large found these results: The earlier analysis of a few hundred of the donors excluded around 17 rarely observed V segments, including chromosome 9 orphons, because counts were too low. The sequencing pipeline was judged likely to have produced a cluster of highly shared sequence variants as a technical artifact. When HLA alleles, especially DR and DQ, strongly co-occurred, TCR associations were difficult to assign to individual alleles. A further reported finding was that TCR beta sequences accurately predicted the HLA-A and HLA-B alleles for most subjects in the first cohort. Most CMV-associated TCR beta chains appeared to be HLA-restricted in a later analysis, and the HLA associations seemed to be driven largely by CMV exposure. Most TCR sequences were observed very rarely across donors, whereas some public TCRs were present in many individuals. According to the authors, the approach could potentially be generalized to other disease states and immunological phenotypes. Presence/absence analyses assumed roughly uniform sequencing depth across donors, an assumption that may not hold. In a later analysis, the rate of TCR association differed among HLA loci, with DRB1 alleles having the most associated TCRs and HLA-C alleles having the fewest. In the study, 150 to 200 TCR beta chains were listed as associated with cytomegalovirus. Some IMGT-functional V segments, including TRBV6-2 and TRBV6-3, could not be distinguished by the 87-base-pair reads and were therefore excluded. An association between a missense DCLRE1C variant and V-gene and J-gene trimming of TCR beta chains was found in a later genetic analysis and replicated in an independent cohort. Cytomegalovirus status was reported to be diagnosed by the classifier with high specificity and sensitivity in both the original and validation cohorts. Because some donors lacked HLA typing at each locus, the association tests relied only on the typed subset. Linkage disequilibrium might explain the correlated functional status among segregating V segments, but an unknown experimental factor could not be ruled out. A later analysis associated 15,000 to 20,000 TCR beta sequences with specific HLA alleles at a false discovery rate of 0.05. A later genetic analysis reported fewer N-insertions in productive TCRs among donors in an Asian-associated ancestry cluster than the roughly 700-donor mean. In a later analysis, HLA-associated TCR beta chains showed more clonal expansion and lower generation probabilities than non-associated chains that were equally common. In a later analysis, several top co-occurrence clusters were reported to appear linked to parvovirus B19, influenza, CMV and Epstein-Barr virus. In this cohort, only TCR beta chains were sequenced, and detectable features were limited by the absence of alpha or paired-chain data. Immune exposure information for the cohort was limited to CMV serostatus. In an earlier analysis of around 600 of the donors, most TCR beta V segments appeared in productive rearrangements about 90% or about 30% of the time, broadly matching IMGT annotations. In vitro tests confirmed that a few of the cytomegalovirus-associated TCR beta chains recognize cytomegalovirus antigens.

In total, 666 healthy bone marrow donors made up the cohort. At the time of sampling, every cohort member was nominally healthy, though immune exposures that went unrecorded were likely present. The donor tested CMV seronegative, placing the donor among the 300 to 400 seronegative members of the cohort. Every donor gave a peripheral blood sample, and the peripheral blood mononuclear cells from that sample were used for TCR beta sequencing. The Qiagen DNeasy Blood Extraction Kit was used to extract genomic DNA from the blood cell samples. To prepare the library, the immunoSEQ multiplex PCR assay was applied. The multiplex PCR relied on a mix of 60 forward primers for TCR Vbeta segments and 13 reverse primers for TCR Jbeta segments. A multiplex PCR assay on genomic DNA amplified the CDR3 region of rearranged TCR beta genes. On the Illumina HiSeq System, the amplified TCR beta libraries were sequenced as 87-base-pair reads. On the authors' methods: Across the roughly 700 repertoires, a later analysis counted 78 million or so unique TCR beta chains, around 11 million of which were shared by at least two donors. A nearest-neighbor algorithm error-corrected the raw reads and collapsed the reads into unique sequences, merging closely related sequences to remove PCR and sequencing errors. Alignment of CDR3 sequences to IMGT reference sequences was used to assign V, D and J gene segments. For a sequence to be retained, a match of at least six nucleotides was required to both a V gene segment and a J gene segment. A rearrangement counted as productive if the CDR3 had no stop codons and remained in frame with V and J, and every other rearrangement counted as non-productive. Following IMGT convention, CDR3 was defined as the stretch from the second conserved V-encoded cysteine to the conserved J-encoded phenylalanine. Sequences without an unambiguous match to a single V gene segment were excluded from the earlier analysis of several hundred of the donors. An earlier analysis of several hundred of the donors classified V segments as functional when productive rearrangements were above 56.7% and as segregating when the standard deviation between donors was above 5%. To diagnose cytomegalovirus status from the catalog of TCR beta chain sequences, a statistical classification framework was built. In a later analysis, V and J genes were assigned by comparing TCR nucleotide sequences against IMGT/GENE-DB human TR gene sequences. In a later analysis, CDR3 sequences and most-parsimonious VDJ recombination scenarios were assigned using the TCRdist pipeline. A later analysis defined each TCR beta chain by its CDR3 amino acid sequence plus V-gene family, and excluded reads lacking a unique V-gene family. As a way to deal with suspected cross-contamination and a sequencing artifact, a later analysis dropped more than 500 nucleotide sequences that were highly shared and had low generation probability. In a later analysis, a clonal expansion index for each public chain was calculated from normalized within-repertoire ranks of inferred template counts. In a later analysis, generation probabilities were computed using a VDJ recombination model fitted to out-of-frame rearrangements, and the results were checked against IGoR. In a later analysis, TCR-TCR, TCR-HLA and TCR-CMV co-occurrence was scored with hypergeometric tests, and a repertoire-size bias correction was applied to TCR pairs. To estimate false discovery rates, a later analysis permuted the HLA or CMV assignments 20 times. A later analysis grouped co-occurring TCRs with DBSCAN, adding TCRdist sequence similarity when clustering within HLA-allele-positive subsets. For co-occurrence clustering, repertoires with fewer than 30,000 or more than 120,000 public chains were excluded, along with four to six repertoires with anomalous nucleotide sharing. Held by TCRdb, this immuneACCESS table contains in-frame sequences only and omits some clones. Under half of the omission traces to an unresolved V gene where checked; the cause of the rest is unknown. That table supplies the V and J calls and clone size; D and trimming were determined from the DNA. The table for this sample shows fewer than 50,000 clones. The biggest ten clones account for about 8% of the sample.

Notes on this clone: Its target antigen remains unknown.

The V gene is TRBV11-2 and the J gene is TRBJ2-2, with TRBD1 perhaps the D gene, on 6 matching bases. The specimen sequenced was PBMCs. The source of this sequence is a male donor in good health and CMV-seronegative. This receptor has the CDR3 CASSTGTLNTGELFF. At the DNA level, the sequence is TGTGCCAGCAGCACCGGGACACTGAACACCGGGGAGCTGTTTTTT.